This T cell receptor (beta chain) was obtained from a study of CD8+CD57+ T cells in acquired aplastic anemia. Turning to the study itself: Yields of DNA that came from sorted CD4+ and CD8+ cells averaged about 3.5 ug. General study findings and limits: Sharing between patients and controls was observed for roughly 29 CD8+ CDR3 sequences.

Trimming shortened V by 9 bases and J by 4 bases, and 11 bases separated the two germline ends. Per germline, CDR1 KGHDR and CDR2 SFDVKD. This CDR3 is 12 amino acids long. Genomic DNA served as template for TCR beta VDJ and CDR3 profiling. TCRdb recomputed calls from the reads with MiXCR, one row per CDR3 protein. The sample shows approximately 190,000 distinct CDR3 sequences, just under 50% of them seen only once. Note on this clonotype: The antigen is undetermined.

Those patients picked for sequencing had displayed CD8+CD57+ cell expansion on flow cytometry. Every patient presented with severe acquired aplastic anemia. Patients had not yet gotten any therapy when their blood was taken for sampling. The sample consisted of sorted CD4+, CD8+, or CD8+CD57+ T cells (not recorded which) from PBMCs. The receptor was derived from a human donor with aplastic anemia. This rearrangement joins TRBV24-1 to TRBJ2-5; possible D gene TRBD1, 6 bases. The CDR3 loop is CATAGTRETQYF. CDR3 DNA: TGTGCCACCGCCGGGACAAGAGAGACCCAGTACTTC.